This TCR beta chain was documented in a study of cytomegalovirus exposure and HLA in healthy donors. Study observations and caveats: In a later analysis, V- and J-gene trimming of beta chains associated with a DCLRE1C missense variant, replicated independently.

About this clone itself: As yet, its antigen is unknown.

The study ran its PCR with 60 Vbeta and 13 Jbeta primers. Clones were sequenced by immunoSEQ multiplex PCR, and TCRdb holds only the in-frame ones, with some missing. The table shows some 150,000 clones, with roughly 82% occurring only once. There were likely unrecorded immune exposures, though donors were nominally healthy when sampled. V dropped 1 base and J dropped 10 bases, with 14 bases sitting between them. CDR3 size: 14 residues. Looked up from germline, CDR1 is LGHNT and CDR2 is FRNRAP. The J gene is TRBJ2-1, the V gene TRBV12-5; D unclear. The TCR originated in a woman aged 50 to 60 in good health and CMV-seropositive. The material sequenced was PBMCs. The CDR3 loop is CASGLGQALREQFF. CDR3 DNA: TGTGCTAGTGGTTTGGGGCAGGCCCTTAGGGAGCAGTTCTTC.